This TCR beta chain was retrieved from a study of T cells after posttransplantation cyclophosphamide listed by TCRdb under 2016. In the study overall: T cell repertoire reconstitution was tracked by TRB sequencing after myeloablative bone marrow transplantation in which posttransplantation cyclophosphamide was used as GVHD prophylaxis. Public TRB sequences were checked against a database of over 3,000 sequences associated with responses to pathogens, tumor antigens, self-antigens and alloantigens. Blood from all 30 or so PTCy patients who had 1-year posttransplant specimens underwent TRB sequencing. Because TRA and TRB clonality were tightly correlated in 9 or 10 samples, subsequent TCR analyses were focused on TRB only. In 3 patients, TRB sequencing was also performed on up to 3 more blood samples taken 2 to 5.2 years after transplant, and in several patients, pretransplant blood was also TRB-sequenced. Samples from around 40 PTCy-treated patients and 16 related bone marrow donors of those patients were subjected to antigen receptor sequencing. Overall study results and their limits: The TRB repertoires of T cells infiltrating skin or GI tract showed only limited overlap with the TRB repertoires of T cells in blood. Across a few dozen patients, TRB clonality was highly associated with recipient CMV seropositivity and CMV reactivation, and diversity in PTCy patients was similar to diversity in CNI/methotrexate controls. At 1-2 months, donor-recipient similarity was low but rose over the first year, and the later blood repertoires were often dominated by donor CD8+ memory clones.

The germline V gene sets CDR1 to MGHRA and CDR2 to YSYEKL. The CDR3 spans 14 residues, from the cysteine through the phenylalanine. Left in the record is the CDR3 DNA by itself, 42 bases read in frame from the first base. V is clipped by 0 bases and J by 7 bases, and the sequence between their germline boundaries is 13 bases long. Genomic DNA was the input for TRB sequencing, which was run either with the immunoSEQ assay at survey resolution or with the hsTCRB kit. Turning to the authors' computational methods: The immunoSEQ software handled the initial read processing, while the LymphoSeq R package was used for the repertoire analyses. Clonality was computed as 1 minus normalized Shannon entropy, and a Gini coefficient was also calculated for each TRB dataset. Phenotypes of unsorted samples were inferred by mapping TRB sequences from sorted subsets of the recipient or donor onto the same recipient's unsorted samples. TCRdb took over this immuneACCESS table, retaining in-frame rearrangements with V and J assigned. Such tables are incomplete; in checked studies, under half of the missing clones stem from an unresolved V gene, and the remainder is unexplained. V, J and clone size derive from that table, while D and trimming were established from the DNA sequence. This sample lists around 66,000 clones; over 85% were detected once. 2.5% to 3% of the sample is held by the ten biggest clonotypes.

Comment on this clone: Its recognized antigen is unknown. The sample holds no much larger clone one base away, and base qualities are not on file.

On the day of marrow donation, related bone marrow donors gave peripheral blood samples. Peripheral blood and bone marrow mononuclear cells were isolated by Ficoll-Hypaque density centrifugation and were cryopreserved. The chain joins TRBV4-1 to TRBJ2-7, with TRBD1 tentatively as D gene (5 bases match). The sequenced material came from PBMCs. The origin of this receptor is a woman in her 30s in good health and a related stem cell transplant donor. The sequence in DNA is TGCGCCAGCAGCCAAGACAGCAGGGCCCTAGAGCAGTACTTC. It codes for CASSQDSRALEQYF.